One sample yielded the 12 T cell receptor beta chains listed below, sequenced in a study of blood T cell repertoires in COVID-19. The table came from immunoSEQ multiplex PCR; TCRdb's copy has only in-frame clones and leaves some out. Here the sample spans fewer than 600,000 clones, 80% to 90% being singletons. The sample was peripheral blood. Every receptor here comes from a man younger than 35 with COVID-19, enrolled during active disease.

The chain has TRBV30 and TRBJ1-6, with 8 bases matching TRBD1. The J segment lost 9 bases and the V segment lost 1 base, leaving 5 bases of the junction unmatched. Germline V gene data show CDR1 as GTSNPN and CDR2 as SVGIG (reference sequence). The CDR3 contains 14 residues. This CDR3 is CAWSEDRESSPLHF. As DNA, the CDR3 is TGTGCCTGGAGTGAGGACAGGGAATCTTCACCCCTCCACTTT.

The chain joins TRBV6-6 to TRBJ2-3; the match to TRBD2 covers 9 bases. With V trimmed by 8 bases and J by 7 bases, 7 bases remained unmatched. The germline CDR1 and CDR2 sequences are MNHNY and SVGAGI (reference sequence). The CDR3 is made up of 13 amino acids. The CDR3 DNA follows: TGTGCCAGCGTAGCGGGAGTTAAAAATACGCAGTATTTT. Its protein product is CASVAGVKNTQYF.

The rearrangement uses TRBV19 and TRBJ1-2; D ambiguous. CDR1 LNHDA and CDR2 SQIVND come from the germline V gene (reference sequence). V lost 1 base and J lost 4, with 10 bases in between. CDR3 size: 14 residues. CDR3: CASSIATGSYGYTF. The CDR3 bases are TGTGCCAGTAGTATAGCAACCGGTTCCTATGGCTACACCTTC.

In this sample, this clone turned up once. The rearrangement links TRBV28 to TRBJ2-1; the match to TRBD2 covers 10 bases. Trimming cost V 4 bases and J 2 bases; bases outside gene matches: 5. Germline V gives CDR1 MDHEN, CDR2 SYDVKM. This CDR3 region has 16 residues. CDR3 DNA sequence: TGTGCCAGCAGTTCCCGGACTAGCGGTACCTACAATGAGCAGTTCTTC. Translating gives CASSSRTSGTYNEQFF. Combining the CDR3 with reference TRBV28 and TRBJ2-1 gives the whole variable domain DVKVTQSSRYLVKRTGEKVFLECVQDMDHENMFWYRQDPGLGLRLIYFSYDVKMKEKGDIPEGYSVSREKKERFSLILESASTNQTSMYLCASSSRTSGTYNEQFFGPGTRLTVL.

The chain uses TRBV5-1 and TRBJ1-1, with TRBD1 matching over 8 bases. The junction had 8 bases not matched to a gene; V was cut back by 5 bases and J by 5 bases. Germline V CDR1 and CDR2: SGHRS, YFSETQ. CDR3 length: 14 amino acids. The CDR3 region is CASSIGQGRTEAFF. The CDR3 bases are TGCGCCAGCAGTATTGGACAGGGAAGAACTGAAGCTTTCTTT.

The rearrangement links TRBV6-4 to TRBJ1-6; D might be TRBD1 (5 bases). Germline CDR1 MRHNA, CDR2 SNTAGT. V was shortened by 3 bases and J by 10 bases, with 13 bases between the two germline ends. The CDR3 totals 14 residues. The CDR3 DNA sequence: TGTGCCAGCAGTGAACAGGTCCATAGGTCACCCCTCCACTTT. Translation gives CASSEQVHRSPLHF.

This clone was picked up one time. This chain links TRBV2 with TRBJ2-3, with 11 bases identical to TRBD1. With 8 bases clipped from V and 4 bases from J, the junction kept 5 bases outside the gene matches. CDR3 length: 14 residues. Germline lookup yields CDR1 SNHLY and CDR2 FYNNEI. CDR3 loop: CASGGQGAADTQYF. DNA for the CDR3: TGTGCCAGCGGCGGACAGGGGGCAGCAGATACGCAGTATTTT.

This chain uses TRBV5-1 with TRBJ2-3; 10 nucleotides match TRBD2. Trimming removed 4 bases from V and 2 bases from J; junction bases left unmatched: 7. From germline, CDR1 is SGHRS and CDR2 YFSETQ. The CDR3 consists of 16 residues. CDR3 in amino acids: CASSPAGGSLTDTQYF. CDR3 sequence (DNA): TGCGCCAGCAGCCCAGCGGGAGGGTCGCTCACAGATACGCAGTATTTT.

This sequence joins TRBV19 and TRBJ1-4; D possibly corresponds to TRBD1 (6 bases). CDR3 length equals 14 residues. Germline V gene sequence: CDR1 LNHDA, CDR2 SQIVND (reference sequence). V lost 3 bases and J 7 bases, leaving 12 bases between the germline ends. CDR3 nucleotides: TGTGCCAGTAGTATTTCGGGGGGCGGTGAAAAACTGTTTTTT. It codes for CASSISGGGEKLFF.

This clone has only a few counts. The identical CDR3 is also encoded by other nucleotide sequences in the sample. The V call is TRBV7-9, the J call TRBJ1-4; 8 bases map to TRBD1. This CDR3 is built from 14 residues. Per the germline V gene, CDR1 is SEHNR and CDR2 is FQNEAQ (reference sequence). V lost 4 bases, J lost 7 bases, and 5 bases stayed unmatched. In nucleotides, the CDR3 is TGTGCCAGCAGCTCCGACAGGGGCGCTGAAAAACTGTTTTTT. Protein product: CASSSDRGAEKLFF.

The chain joins TRBV2 to TRBJ2-7, with 14 bases matching TRBD2. V shed 6 bases and J 5 bases; nucleotides not matched to a gene: 15. The germline CDR1 and CDR2 sequences are SNHLY and FYNNEI. The CDR3 extends over 18 amino acids. This CDR3 reads CASRDNPGLAGDDNEQYF. CDR3 DNA: TGTGCCAGCAGAGATAATCCGGGACTAGCGGGAGACGACAACGAGCAGTACTTC.

This clone has only one observation. The CDR3 nucleotides read TGTGCCAGCTCACCGGTAGTTTCGACAGGGGGCTCAAATGAGCAGTTCTTC. Protein product: CASSPVVSTGGSNEQFF. The chain recombines TRBV18 with TRBJ2-1; 10 nucleotides agree with TRBD1. Losses at the gene ends were 3 bases for V and 7 bases for J; bases not matched to a gene: 12. This CDR3 is 17 amino acids long. Per germline, CDR1 KGHSH and CDR2 LQKENI.